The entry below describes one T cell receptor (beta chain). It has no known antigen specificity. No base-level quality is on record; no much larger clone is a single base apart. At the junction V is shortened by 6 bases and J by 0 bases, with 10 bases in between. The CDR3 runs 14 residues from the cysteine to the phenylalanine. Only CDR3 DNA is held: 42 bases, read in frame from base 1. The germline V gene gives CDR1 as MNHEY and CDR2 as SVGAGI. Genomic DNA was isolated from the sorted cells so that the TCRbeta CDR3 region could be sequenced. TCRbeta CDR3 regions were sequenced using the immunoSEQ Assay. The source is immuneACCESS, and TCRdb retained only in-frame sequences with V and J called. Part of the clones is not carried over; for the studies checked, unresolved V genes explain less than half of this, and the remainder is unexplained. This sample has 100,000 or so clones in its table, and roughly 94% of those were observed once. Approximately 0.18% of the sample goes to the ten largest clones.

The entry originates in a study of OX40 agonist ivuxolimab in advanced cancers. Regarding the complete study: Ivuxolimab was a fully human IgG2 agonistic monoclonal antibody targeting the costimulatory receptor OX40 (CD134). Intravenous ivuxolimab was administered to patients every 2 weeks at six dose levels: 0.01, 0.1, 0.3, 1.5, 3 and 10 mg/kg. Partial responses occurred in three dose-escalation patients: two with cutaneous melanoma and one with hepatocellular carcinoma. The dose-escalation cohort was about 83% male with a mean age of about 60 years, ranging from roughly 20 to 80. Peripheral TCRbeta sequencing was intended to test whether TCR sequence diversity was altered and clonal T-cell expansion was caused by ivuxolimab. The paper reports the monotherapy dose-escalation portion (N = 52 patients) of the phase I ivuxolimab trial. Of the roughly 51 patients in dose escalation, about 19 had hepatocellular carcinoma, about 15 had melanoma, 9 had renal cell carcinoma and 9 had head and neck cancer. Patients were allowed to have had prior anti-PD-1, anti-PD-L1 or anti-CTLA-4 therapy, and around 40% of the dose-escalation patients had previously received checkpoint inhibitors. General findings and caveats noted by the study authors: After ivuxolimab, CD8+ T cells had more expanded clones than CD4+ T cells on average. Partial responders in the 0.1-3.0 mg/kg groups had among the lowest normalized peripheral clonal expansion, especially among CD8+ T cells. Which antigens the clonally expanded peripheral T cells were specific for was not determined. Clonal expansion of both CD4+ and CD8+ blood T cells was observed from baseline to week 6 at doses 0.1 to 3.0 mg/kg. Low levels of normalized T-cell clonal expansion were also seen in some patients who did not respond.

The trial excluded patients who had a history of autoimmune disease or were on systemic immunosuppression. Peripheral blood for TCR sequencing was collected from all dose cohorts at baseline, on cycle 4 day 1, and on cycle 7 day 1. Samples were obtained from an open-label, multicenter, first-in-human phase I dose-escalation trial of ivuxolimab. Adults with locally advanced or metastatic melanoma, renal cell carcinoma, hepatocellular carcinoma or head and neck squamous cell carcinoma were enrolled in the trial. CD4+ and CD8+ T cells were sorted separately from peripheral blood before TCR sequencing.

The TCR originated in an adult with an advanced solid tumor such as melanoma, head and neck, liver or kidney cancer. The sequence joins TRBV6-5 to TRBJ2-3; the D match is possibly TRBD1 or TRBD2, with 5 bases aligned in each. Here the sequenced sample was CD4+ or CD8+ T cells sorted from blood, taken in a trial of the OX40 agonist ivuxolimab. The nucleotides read TGTGCCAGCAGGCCGGGACCAAGCACAGATACGCAGTATTTT. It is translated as CASRPGPSTDTQYF.